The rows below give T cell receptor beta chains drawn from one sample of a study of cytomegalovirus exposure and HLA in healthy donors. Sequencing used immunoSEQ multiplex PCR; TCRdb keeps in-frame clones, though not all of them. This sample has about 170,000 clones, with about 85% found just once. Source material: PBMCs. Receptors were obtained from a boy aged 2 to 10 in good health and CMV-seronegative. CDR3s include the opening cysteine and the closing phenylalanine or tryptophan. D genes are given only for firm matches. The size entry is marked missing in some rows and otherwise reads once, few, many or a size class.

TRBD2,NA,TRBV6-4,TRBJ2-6,TGTGCCAGCAGTGACTCGGCTAGCGGGAGCTCTGGGGCCAACGTCCTGACTTTC,CASSDSASGSSGANVLTF
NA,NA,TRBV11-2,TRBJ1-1,TGTGCCAGCAGCTTAGATCCGGGTAGGGGTGCTTTCTTT,CASSLDPGRGAFF
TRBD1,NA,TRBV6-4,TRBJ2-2,TGTGCCAGCAAGAACAGGGGTGGTGACACCGGGGAGCTGTTTTTT,CASKNRGGDTGELFF
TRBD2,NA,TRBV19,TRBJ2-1,TGTGCCAGTAGTATATTAATAGGGGAGGGCCAAGGTGAGCAGTTCTTC,CASSILIGEGQGEQFF
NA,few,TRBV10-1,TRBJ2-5,TGCGCCAGCAGTGGAACAGGGCGAGAGACCCAGTACTTC,CASSGTGRETQYF
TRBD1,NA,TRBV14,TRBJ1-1,TGTGCCAGCAGCCAAGCCACCGGGACAGGGCGGTTTTGGTTCACTGAAGCTTTCTTT,CASSQATGTGRFWFTEAFF
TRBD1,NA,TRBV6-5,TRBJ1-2,TGTGCCAGCAGGCGCGCCGCCAGGGGGCAGGTTGGCTACACCTTC,CASRRAARGQVGYTF
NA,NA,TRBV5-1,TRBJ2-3,TGCGCCAGCAGCTTCGGGCAGGGTGGGGATACGCAGTATTTT,CASSFGQGGDTQYF
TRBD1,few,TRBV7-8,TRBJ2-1,TGTGCCAGCAGCTTTTCCATAGACAGGGTAGGTGGTGAGCAGTTCTTC,CASSFSIDRVGGEQFF
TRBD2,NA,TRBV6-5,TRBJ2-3,TGTGCCAGCTGGTATAGCGGGAAAGGAGATACGCAGTATTTT,CASWYSGKGDTQYF
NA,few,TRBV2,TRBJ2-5,TGTGCCAGCAGTTATCAAGAGACCCAGTACTTC,CASSYQETQYF
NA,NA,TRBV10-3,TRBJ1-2,TGTGCCACGCACCCCGCACTGGGGGCTTTATATGGCTACATCTTC,CATHPALGALYGYIF
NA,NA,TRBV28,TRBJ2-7,TGTGCCAGCCAGGATTTATCGGCCTACGAGCAGTACTTC,CASQDLSAYEQYF
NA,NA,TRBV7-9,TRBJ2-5,TGTTCCAGCAGCTTTGGGGCAGGGGAGAAAGAGACCCAGTACTTC,CSSSFGAGEKETQYF
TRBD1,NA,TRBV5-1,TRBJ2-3,TGCGCCAGCAGCCCGGAATACAGGGGCCCAGATACGCAGTATTTT,CASSPEYRGPDTQYF
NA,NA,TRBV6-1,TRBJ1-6,TGTGCCAGCAGTGAAGCAGGCAGGGCGAATTCACCCCTCCACTTT,CASSEAGRANSPLHF
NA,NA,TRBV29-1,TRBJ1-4,TGCAGCGCTGGGAGAACTAATGAAAAACTGTTTTTT,CSAGRTNEKLFF
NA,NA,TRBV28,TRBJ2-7,TGTGCCAGCAGTGGGAAGGGGATAACAGCGTACCACTCCTACGAGCAGTACTTC,CASSGKGITAYHSYEQYF
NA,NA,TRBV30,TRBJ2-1,TGTGCCTGGAGTAGGCTAGCGAGCTCCTACAATGAGCAGTTCTTC,CAWSRLASSYNEQFF
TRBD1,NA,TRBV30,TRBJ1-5,TGTGCCTGGAGTGTAACAGGGGATCAGCCCCAGCATTTT,CAWSVTGDQPQHF
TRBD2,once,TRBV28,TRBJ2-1,TGTGCCAGCAGTTTGGCCAGCGGGAGGGCCATCTATGAGCAGTTCTTC,CASSLASGRAIYEQFF
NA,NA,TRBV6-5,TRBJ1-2,TGTGCCAGCAGTTACTCCCGATCGAGGGGCTACACCTTC,CASSYSRSRGYTF
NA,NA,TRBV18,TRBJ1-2,TGTGCCAGCTCACCAGCGGGGTTCGGAGGCTACACCTTC,CASSPAGFGGYTF
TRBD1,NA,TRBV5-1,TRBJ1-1,TGCGCCAGCAGCCGAGACAGGGATACTGAAGCTTTCTTT,CASSRDRDTEAFF
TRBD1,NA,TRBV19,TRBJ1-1,TGTGCCAGTAGCGAGGACAGGTCAAAAGGGGTGACTGAAGCTTTCTTT,CASSEDRSKGVTEAFF
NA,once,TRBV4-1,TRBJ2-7,TGCGCCAGCAGCCCTCACAAGGGACTCCCGCGGGAGCAGTACTTC,CASSPHKGLPREQYF
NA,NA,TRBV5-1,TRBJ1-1,TGCGCCAGCAGCCCCCGGAGGGAGCCCTTGGGCACTGAAGCTTTCTTT,CASSPRREPLGTEAFF
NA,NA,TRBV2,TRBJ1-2,TGTGCCAGCAGTGGACAGACGAGTACGTTTGGCTACACCTTC,CASSGQTSTFGYTF
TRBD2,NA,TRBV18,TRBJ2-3,TGTGCCAGCTCACCAAATGGCGGGAGTAGGACAGATACGCAGTATTTT,CASSPNGGSRTDTQYF
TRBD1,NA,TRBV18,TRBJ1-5,TGTGCCAGCTCACAATTAGACAGGGGAAATCAGCCCCAGCATTTT,CASSQLDRGNQPQHF
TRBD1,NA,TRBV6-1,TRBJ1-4,TGTGCCAGCAGACGAGGACAGGGGATTAATGAAAAACTGTTTTTT,CASRRGQGINEKLFF
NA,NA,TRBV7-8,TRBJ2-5,TGTGCCAGCAGCTTAGAGGCAGGTTGGCAAGAGACCCAGTACTTC,CASSLEAGWQETQYF
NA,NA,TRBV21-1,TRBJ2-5,TGTGCCAGCAGCATGAGGACCTCGACAGGGGGCTTTCGAGAGACCCAGTACTTC,CASSMRTSTGGFRETQYF
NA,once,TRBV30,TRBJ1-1,TGTGCCTGGAGTGTTACAGGGTTGGACACTGAAGCTTTCTTT,CAWSVTGLDTEAFF
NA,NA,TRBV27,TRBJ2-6,TGTGCCAGCAGTTTAGGGGGGTCCGGGGCCAACGTCCTGACTTTC,CASSLGGSGANVLTF
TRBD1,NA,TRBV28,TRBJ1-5,TGTGCCAGCAGTTTGATCTCAGGGGGATCTAGTCAGCCCCAGCATTTT,CASSLISGGSSQPQHF
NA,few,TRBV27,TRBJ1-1,TGTGCCAGCAGTTTGGGGCAGACGAACACTGAAGCTTTCTTT,CASSLGQTNTEAFF
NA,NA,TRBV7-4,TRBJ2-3,TGTGCCAGCAGCTGTCCAGGGATGTGGGGCACAGATACGCAGTATTTT,CASSCPGMWGTDTQYF
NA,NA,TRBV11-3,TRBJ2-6,TGTGCCAGCAGCTTCAGTACCTCTTCTTCTGGGGCCAACGTCCTGACTTTC,CASSFSTSSSGANVLTF
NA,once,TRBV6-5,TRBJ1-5,TGTGCCAGCGGATGGCGGAGTCAAAATCAGCCCCAGCATTTT,CASGWRSQNQPQHF
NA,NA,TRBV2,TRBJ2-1,TGTGCCAGCAGTTTCCGGGAAGACTCCTACAATGAGCAGTTCTTC,CASSFREDSYNEQFF
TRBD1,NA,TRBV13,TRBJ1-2,TGTGCCAGCAGCTTAGAGGGGACAGGTCCCATCTATGGCTACACCTTC,CASSLEGTGPIYGYTF
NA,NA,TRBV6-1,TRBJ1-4,TGTGCCAGCAGCGAAGTGCAAATTGGGAGGACTAATGAAAAACTGTTTTTT,CASSEVQIGRTNEKLFF
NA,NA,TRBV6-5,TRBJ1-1,TGTGCCAGCAGTTACTCGCCGGGAATTGCGAACACTGAAGCTTTCTTT,CASSYSPGIANTEAFF
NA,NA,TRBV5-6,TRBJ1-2,TGTGCCAGCAGTGAGCTTCGAGATAGCTATGGCTACACCTTC,CASSELRDSYGYTF
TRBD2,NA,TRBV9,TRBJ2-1,TGTGCCAGCAGCGTAGCTACGGCGGGGGGGCGAGATGAGCAGTTCTTC,CASSVATAGGRDEQFF